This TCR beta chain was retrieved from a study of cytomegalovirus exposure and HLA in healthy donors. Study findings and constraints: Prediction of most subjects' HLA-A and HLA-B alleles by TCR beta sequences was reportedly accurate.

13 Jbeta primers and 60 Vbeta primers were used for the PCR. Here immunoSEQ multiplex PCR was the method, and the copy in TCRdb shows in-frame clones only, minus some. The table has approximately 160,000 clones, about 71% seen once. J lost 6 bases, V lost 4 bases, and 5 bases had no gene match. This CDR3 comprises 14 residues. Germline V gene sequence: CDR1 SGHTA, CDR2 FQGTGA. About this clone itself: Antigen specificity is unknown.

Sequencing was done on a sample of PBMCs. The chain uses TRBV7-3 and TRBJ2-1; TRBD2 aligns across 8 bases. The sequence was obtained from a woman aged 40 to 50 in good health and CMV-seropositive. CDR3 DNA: TGTGCCAGCAGCTCAGGACTAGCTCTCAATGAGCAGTTCTTC. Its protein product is CASSSGLALNEQFF.